The clone carrying this T cell receptor (beta chain) was recorded only once. What it binds is unknown. This sample was included in a study of cytomegalovirus exposure and HLA in healthy donors. Study details: The same platform was used for the 100 to 150 validation repertoires and the 500 to 700 first-cohort repertoires, a later analysis reported. Study-wide results and caveats: That first-cohort TCR clusters tended to co-occur in the approximately 120 validation repertoires was found in a later analysis.

Only in-frame clones appear in the TCRdb table, and some are missing; sequencing was by immunoSEQ multiplex PCR. The data show about 140,000 clones, roughly four fifths seen once. CDR3 length: 14 amino acids. CDR1 is SNHLY, CDR2 FYNNEI, per germline. The V end was cut by 6 bases, the J end by 0 bases, with 11 bases between. J is TRBJ1-1 and V is TRBV2; no reliable D call. This clonotype was obtained from a man younger than 40 in good health and CMV-seropositive. The sequenced sample consisted of PBMCs. The CDR3 here is CASSGAALNTEAFF. CDR3 DNA: TGTGCCAGCAGCGGAGCAGCCCTGAACACTGAAGCTTTCTTT.